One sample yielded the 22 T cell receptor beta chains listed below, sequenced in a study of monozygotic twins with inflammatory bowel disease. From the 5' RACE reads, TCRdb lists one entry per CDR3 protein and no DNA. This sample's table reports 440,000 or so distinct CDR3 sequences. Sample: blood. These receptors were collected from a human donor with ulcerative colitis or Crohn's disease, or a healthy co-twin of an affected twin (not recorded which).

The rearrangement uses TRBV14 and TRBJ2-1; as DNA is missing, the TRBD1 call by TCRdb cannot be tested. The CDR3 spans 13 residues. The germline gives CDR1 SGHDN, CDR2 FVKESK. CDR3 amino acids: CASSQVWTGMKFF.

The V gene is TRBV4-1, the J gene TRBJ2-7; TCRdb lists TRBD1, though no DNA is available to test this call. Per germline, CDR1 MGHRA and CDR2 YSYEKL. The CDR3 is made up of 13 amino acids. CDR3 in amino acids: CASSQDPPGEQYF.

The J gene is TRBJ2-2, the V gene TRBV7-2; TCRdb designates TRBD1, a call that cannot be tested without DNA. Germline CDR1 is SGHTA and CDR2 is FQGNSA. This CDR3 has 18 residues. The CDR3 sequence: CASSLAQIQGANTGELFF.

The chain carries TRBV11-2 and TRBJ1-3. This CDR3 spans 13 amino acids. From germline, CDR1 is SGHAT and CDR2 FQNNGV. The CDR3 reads CASRGHSGNTIYF.

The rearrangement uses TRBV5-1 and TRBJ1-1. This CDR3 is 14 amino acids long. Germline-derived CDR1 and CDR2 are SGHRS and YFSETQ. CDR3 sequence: CASSPGTLGTEAFF.

The CDR3 sequence is CAISKRPGLAGRSTDTQYF. The V gene is TRBV10-3, the J gene TRBJ2-3; TCRdb designates TRBD2, a call that cannot be tested without DNA. From germline, CDR1 is ENHRY and CDR2 SYGVKD. The CDR3 loop spans 19 amino acids.

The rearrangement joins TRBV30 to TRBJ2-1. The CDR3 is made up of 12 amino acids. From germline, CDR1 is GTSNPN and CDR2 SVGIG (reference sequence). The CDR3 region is CAWSVNLNEQFF.

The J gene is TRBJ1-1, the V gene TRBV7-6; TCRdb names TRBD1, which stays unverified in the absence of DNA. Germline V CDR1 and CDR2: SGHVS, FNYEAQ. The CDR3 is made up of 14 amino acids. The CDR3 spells CASSPGVGSTEAFF.

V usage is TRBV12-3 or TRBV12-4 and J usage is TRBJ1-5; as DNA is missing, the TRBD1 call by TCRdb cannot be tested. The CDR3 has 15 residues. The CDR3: CASSLTGESNQPQHF.

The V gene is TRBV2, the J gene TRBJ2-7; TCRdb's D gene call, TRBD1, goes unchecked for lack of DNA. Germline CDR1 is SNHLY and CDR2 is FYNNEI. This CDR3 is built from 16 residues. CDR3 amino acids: CASSGGVGTVFHEQYF.

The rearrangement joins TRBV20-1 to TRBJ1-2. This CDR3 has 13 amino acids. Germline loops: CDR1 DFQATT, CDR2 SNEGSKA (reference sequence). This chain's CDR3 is CSARREAQYGYTF.

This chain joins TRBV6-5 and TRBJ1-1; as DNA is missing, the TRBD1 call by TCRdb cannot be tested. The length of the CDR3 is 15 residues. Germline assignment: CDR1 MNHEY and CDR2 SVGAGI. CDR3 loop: CASSYDPQGGTEAFF.

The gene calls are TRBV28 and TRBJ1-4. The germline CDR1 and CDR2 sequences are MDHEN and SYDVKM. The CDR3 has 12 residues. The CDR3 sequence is CASSQELEKLFF.

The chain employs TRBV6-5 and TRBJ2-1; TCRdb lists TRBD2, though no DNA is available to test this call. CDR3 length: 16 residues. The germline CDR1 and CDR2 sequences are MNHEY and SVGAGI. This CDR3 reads CASRYRTASGDNEQFF.

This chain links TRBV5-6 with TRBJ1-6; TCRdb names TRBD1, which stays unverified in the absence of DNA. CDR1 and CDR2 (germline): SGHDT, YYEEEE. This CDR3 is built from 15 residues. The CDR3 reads CASSEGLAYASPLHF. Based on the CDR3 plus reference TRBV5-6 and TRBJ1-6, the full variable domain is DAGVTQSPTHLIKTRGQQVTLRCSPKSGHDTVSWYQQALGQGPQFIFQYYEEEERQRGNFPDRFSGHQFPNYSSELNVNALLLGDSALYLCASSEGLAYASPLHFGNGTRLTVT.

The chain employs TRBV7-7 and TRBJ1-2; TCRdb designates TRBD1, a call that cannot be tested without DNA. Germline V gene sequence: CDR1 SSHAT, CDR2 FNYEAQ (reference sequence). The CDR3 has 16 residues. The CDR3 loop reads CASSSSDRRGPYGYTF.

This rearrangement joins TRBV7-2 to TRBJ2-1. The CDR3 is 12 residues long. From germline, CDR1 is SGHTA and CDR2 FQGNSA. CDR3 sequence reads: CASSLAKVKQFF.

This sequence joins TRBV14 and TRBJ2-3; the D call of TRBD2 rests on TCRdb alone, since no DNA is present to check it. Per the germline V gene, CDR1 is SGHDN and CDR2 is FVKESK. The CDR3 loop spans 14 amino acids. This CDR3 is CASSQTRRSDTQYF.

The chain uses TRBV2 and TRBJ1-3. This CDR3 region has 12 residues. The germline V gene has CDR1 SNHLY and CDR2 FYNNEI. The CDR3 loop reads CASGNSGNTIYF.

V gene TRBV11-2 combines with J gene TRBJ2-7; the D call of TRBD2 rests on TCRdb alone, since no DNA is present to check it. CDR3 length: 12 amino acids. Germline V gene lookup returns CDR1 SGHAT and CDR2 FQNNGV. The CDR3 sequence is CASSRGGSPQYF.

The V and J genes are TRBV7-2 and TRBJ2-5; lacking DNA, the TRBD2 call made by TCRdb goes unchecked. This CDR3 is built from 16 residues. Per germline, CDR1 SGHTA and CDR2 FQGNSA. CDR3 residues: CASSLPSGGHQETQYF.

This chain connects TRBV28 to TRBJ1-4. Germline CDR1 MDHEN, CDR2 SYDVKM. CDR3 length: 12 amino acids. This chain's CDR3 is CATNAGPEKLFF.